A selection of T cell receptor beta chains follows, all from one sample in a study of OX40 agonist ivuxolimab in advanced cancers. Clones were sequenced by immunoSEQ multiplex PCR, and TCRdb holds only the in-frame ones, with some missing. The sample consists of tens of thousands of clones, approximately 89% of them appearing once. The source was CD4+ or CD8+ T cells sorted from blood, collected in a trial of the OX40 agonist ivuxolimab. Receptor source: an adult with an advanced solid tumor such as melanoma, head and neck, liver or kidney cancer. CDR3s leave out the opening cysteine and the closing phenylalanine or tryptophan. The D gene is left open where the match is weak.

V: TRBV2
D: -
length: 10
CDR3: ASSAGSGEQF

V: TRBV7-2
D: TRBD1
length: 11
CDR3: ASSSQEQGAQH

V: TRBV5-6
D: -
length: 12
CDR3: ASSPRGAGQPQH

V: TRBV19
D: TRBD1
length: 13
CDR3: ASSIRTGMNTEAF

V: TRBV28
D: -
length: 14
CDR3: ASSGGSGRVNEKLF

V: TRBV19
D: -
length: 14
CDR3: ASSIAWDAGHGGYT

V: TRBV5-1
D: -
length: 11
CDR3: ASSLGLDSPLH

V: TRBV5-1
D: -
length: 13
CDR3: ASSLGSRGQETQY

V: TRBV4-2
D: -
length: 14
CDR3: ASSQEGTRSYNEQF

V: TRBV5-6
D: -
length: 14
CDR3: ASSLTGANLYNEQF

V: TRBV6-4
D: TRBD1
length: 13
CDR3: ASRDRGPVRETQY

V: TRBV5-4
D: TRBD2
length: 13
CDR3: ASTPLAGVSPSQF

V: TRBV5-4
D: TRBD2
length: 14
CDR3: ASSLGLAGGHNEQF

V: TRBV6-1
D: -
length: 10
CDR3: ASSVVDYEQY

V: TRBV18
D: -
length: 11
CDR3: ASSRGQNTEAF

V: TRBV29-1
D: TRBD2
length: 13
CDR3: SVAGGLAGAYEQY

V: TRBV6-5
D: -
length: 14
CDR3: ASSYSMGGGIEKLF

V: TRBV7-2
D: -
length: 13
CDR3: ASSPRPDDSYGYT

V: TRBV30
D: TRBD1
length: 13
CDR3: AWSTGGLGNQPQH

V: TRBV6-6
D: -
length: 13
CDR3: ASSYSPPGNTEAF

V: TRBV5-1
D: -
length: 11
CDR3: ASSFSGYTEAF

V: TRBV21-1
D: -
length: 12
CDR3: ASSKRRDIDIQY

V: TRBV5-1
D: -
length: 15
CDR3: ASSLEQGRGTGNTIY

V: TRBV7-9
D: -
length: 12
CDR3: ASSLGHPNEKLF

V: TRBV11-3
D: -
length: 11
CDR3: ASSALSKGELF

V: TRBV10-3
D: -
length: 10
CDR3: AISESSQPQH

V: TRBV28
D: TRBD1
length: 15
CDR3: ASSSLWTGSSGNTIY

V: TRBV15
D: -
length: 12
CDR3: ATSRDLGNTEAF

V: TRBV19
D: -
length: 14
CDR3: ASSTPPRGLGEKLF

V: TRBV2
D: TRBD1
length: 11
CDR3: ASSGQGEQPQH

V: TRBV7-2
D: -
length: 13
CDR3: ASSRASGHKETQY

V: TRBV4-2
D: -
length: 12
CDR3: ASSQDGLNTEAF

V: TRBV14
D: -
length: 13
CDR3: ASSQGLSSGNTIY

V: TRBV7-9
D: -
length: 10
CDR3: ASSLGEGGYT

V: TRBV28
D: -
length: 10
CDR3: ASSLGDTEAF

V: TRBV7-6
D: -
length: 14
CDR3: ASSLRRAGEYNEQF

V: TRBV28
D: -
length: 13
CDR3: ASSSYRAGDTEAF

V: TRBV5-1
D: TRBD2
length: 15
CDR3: ASSQTSGGARYNEQF

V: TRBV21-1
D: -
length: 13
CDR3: ASSKGLAVRNTIY

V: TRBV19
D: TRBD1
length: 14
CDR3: ASSPSARTGGSEAF

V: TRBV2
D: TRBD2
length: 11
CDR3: ASSTSGRGTQY

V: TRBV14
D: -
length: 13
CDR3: ASSQELASTDTQY

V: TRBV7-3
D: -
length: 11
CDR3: ASSFGDFYGYT

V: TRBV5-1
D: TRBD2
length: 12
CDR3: ASSLQAGGETQY

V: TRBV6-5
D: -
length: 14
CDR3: ASSSLAGRRNSPLH

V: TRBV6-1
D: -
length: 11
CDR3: ASSLEGNTEAF

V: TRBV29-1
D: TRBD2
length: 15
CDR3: SVGGLAGGPRSNEQF

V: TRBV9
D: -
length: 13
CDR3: ASSARPGVNTEAF

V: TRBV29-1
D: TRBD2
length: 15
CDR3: SVERGLAGGGTDTQY

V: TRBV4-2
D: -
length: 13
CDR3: ASSQHTTADTEAF

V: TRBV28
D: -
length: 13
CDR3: ASSLTLQYHSPLH

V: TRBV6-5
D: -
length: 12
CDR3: ASRRVSYQETQY

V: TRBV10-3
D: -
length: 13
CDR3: AISESPGVNTEAF

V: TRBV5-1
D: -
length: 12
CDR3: ASSLGGLYNEQF

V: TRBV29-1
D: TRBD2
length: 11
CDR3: SLSSGGRDTQY

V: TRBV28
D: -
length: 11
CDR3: ASTGVGNQPQH

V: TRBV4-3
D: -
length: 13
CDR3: ASSQDLHSNYGYT